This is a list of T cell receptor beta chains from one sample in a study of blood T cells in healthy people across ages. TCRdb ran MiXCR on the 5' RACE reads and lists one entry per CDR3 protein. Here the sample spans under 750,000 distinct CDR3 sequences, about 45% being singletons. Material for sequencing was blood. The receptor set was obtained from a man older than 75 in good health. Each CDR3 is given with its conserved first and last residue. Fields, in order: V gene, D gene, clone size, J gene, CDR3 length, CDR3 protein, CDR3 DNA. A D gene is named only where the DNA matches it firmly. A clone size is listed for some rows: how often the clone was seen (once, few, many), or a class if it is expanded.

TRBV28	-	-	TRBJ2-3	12	CASSPVGSAQYF	TGTGCCAGCAGTCCGGTGGGTTCAGCGCAGTATTTT
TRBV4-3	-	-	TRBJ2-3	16	CASSQNTGGGTDTQYF	TGCGCCAGCAGCCAGAACACCGGGGGCGGCACAGATACGCAGTATTTT
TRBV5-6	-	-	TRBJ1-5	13	CASSLRGFQPQHF	TGTGCCAGCAGCCTGAGGGGGTTTCAGCCCCAGCATTTT
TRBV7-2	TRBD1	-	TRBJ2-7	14	CASSPDRGYHEQYF	TGTGCCAGCAGCCCTGACAGGGGGTACCACGAGCAGTACTTC
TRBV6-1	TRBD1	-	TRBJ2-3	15	CASSERTGRTDTQYF	TGTGCCAGCAGTGAAAGGACAGGGCGCACAGATACGCAGTATTTT
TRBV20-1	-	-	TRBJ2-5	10	CSGFMETQYF	TGTAGTGGTTTCATGGAGACCCAGTACTTC
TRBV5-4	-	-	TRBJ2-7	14	CASSYKDSTYEQYF	TGTGCCAGCAGCTATAAAGACAGTACCTACGAGCAGTACTTC
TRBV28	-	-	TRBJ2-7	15	CASSLRGTIIYEQYF	TGTGCCAGCAGTTTGAGGGGGACAATCATCTACGAGCAGTACTTC
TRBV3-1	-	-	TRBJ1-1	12	CASTRGGTEAFF	TGTGCCAGCACTCGAGGAGGCACTGAAGCTTTCTTT
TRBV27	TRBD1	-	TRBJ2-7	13	CAGSVGQSGEQYF	TGTGCCGGCAGTGTGGGACAGTCCGGCGAGCAGTACTTC
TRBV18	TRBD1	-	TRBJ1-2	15	CASSRTGGPVYGYTF	TGTGCCAGCTCCCGAACAGGGGGCCCTGTCTATGGCTACACCTTC
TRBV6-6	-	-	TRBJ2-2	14	CASSGRSYTGELFF	TGTGCCAGCAGTGGCAGGAGTTACACCGGGGAGCTGTTTTTT
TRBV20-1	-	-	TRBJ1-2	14	CSAGRAPAGYGYTF	TGCAGTGCTGGAAGGGCGCCCGCGGGCTATGGCTACACCTTC
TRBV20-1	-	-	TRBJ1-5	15	CSAKGSGSSNQPQHF	TGCAGTGCTAAAGGGTCAGGGTCGAGCAATCAGCCCCAGCATTTT
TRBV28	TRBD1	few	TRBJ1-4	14	CATIRQGGNEKLFF	TGTGCCACAATTAGACAGGGAGGTAATGAAAAACTGTTTTTT
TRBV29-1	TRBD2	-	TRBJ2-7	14	CSVESSGNVYEQYF	TGCAGCGTTGAATCTAGCGGGAATGTCTACGAGCAGTACTTC
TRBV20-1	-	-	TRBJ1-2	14	CSAREPRAGRVATF	TGCAGTGCTAGAGAACCGAGAGCGGGGCGAGTGGCCACCTTC
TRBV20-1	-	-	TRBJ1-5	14	CSARSGGEVEPQHF	TGCAGTGCTAGATCGGGCGGGGAGGTGGAGCCCCAGCATTTT
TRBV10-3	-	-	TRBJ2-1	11	CAISDPHEQFF	TGTGCCATCAGTGACCCCCATGAGCAGTTCTTC
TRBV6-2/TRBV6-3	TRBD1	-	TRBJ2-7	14	CASSPEGQFNEQYF	TGTGCCAGCAGCCCCGAGGGACAGTTTAACGAGCAGTACTTC
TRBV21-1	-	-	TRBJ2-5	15	CASSKAKTSGETQYF	TGTGCCAGCAGCAAAGCGAAGACTAGCGGAGAGACCCAGTACTTC
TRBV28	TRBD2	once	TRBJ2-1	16	CASSSGLAGLGNEQFF	TGTGCCAGCAGTTCGGGACTAGCGGGATTGGGAAATGAGCAGTTCTTC
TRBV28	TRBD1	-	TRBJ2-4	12	CASSSGDSLQYF	TGTGCCAGCAGTTCCGGGGACAGCCTTCAGTACTTC
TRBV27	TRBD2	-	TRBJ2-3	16	CASSLWLGEGSDTQYF	TGTGCCAGCAGTTTATGGTTAGGGGAGGGGTCGGATACGCAGTATTTT
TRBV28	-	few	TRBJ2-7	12	CASSPGSHEQYF	TGTGCCAGCAGTCCGGGTTCTCACGAGCAGTACTTC
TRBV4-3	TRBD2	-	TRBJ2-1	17	CASSRGLAGGPFGEQFF	TGCGCCAGCAGCCGAGGACTAGCGGGGGGTCCGTTCGGTGAGCAGTTCTTC
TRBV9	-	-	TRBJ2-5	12	CASSRPPEEQYF	TGTGCCAGCAGCAGACCTCCCGAGGAGCAGTACTTC
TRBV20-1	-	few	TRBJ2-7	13	CSASGDRLYEQYF	TGCAGTGCTAGTGGAGACAGACTCTACGAGCAGTACTTC
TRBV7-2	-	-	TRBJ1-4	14	CASSADRAGEKLFF	TGTGCCAGCAGCGCGGACAGAGCAGGTGAAAAACTGTTTTTT
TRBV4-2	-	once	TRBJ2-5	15	CASSQDPMKQGTQYF	TGTGCCAGCAGCCAAGATCCCATGAAGCAAGGGACCCAGTACTTC
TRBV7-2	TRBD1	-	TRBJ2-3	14	CASSLNRGVDTQYF	TGTGCCAGCAGCTTAAACAGGGGGGTAGATACGCAGTATTTT
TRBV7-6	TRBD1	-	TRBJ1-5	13	CASSWDRGTGLHF	TGTGCCAGCAGCTGGGACCGCGGGACAGGGTTGCATTTT
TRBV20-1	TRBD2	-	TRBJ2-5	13	CSARGRLAETQYF	TGCAGTGCTAGAGGGCGACTAGCGGAGACCCAGTACTTC
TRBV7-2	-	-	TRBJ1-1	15	CASSSTGVGNTEAFF	TGTGCCAGCAGCTCAACAGGTGTTGGGAACACTGAAGCTTTCTTT
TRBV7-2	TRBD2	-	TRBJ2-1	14	CASSRGSGEDEQFF	TGTGCCAGCAGCCGGGGTAGCGGGGAAGACGAGCAGTTCTTC
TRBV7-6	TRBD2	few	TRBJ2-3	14	CASSVRLATDTQYF	TGTGCCAGCAGCGTCCGACTAGCCACAGATACGCAGTATTTT
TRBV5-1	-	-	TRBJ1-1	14	CASSLAGVDTEAFF	TGCGCCAGCAGCTTGGCAGGGGTGGACACTGAAGCTTTCTTT
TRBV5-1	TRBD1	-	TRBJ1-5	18	CASSLGTGGDLSNQPQHF	TGCGCCAGCAGCTTGGGGACAGGGGGGGACCTTAGCAATCAGCCCCAGCATTTT
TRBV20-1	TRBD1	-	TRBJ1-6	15	CSANPGQGFGSPLHF	TGCAGTGCTAACCCGGGACAGGGTTTTGGTTCACCCCTCCACTTT